The sample holds a few counts of the clone carrying this T cell receptor (beta chain). What it recognizes is unknown. This sample was included in a study of blood T cells in healthy people across ages. Broader study findings: More naive CD4+ cells and higher diversity were found in long-lived than in aged donors.

Then a second PCR, running about 6 to 12 cycles, was carried out with a sample-barcoded 5' primer and a J-beta primer mix. TCRdb analysed the 5' RACE reads with MiXCR anew, one entry per CDR3 protein. The profile shows about 1,500,000 distinct CDR3 sequences, 28% of them singletons. Germline-derived CDR1 and CDR2 are DFQATT and SNEGSKA (reference sequence). The junction had 10 bases not matched to a gene; V was cut back by 6 bases and J by 4 bases. This CDR3 is 14 amino acids long. The receptor was isolated from a woman in her twenties or thirties in good health. The chain couples TRBV20-1 to TRBJ2-7, with 9 bases aligning to TRBD1. Sequences were obtained from blood. CDR3 residues: CSASGTGRGYEQYF. CDR3 in DNA: TGCAGTGCGAGCGGGACAGGGCGGGGGTACGAGCAGTACTTC.